This T cell receptor (beta chain) is from a study of CXCR3-negative and CXCR3-positive naive CD8 T cells. Overall study results and limits: Hydrophobicity was higher for TRB CDR3s found in CXCR3-positive naive cells than in CXCR3-negative naive cells.

With respect to this clonotype: Antigen: not known.

UMI-labeled TRB cDNA libraries were prepared by 5' RACE. TCRdb re-called the 5' RACE reads; every CDR3 protein appears as one record, without DNA. The sample is made up of tens of thousands of distinct CDR3 sequences, and the top ten hold approximately 0.71% of it. This CDR3 contains 14 residues. CDR1 is SGHRS and CDR2 is YFSETQ in the germline V gene. Every CD8+ T cell subset underwent triplicate sorting at under 350,000 cells apiece. The source of this sequence is a human donor in good health. Some clones in this sample may be carry-over from other donors' samples. This chain connects TRBV5-1 to TRBJ2-2; TCRdb lists TRBD1, though no DNA is available to test this call. The sequencing input was naive CXCR3+ CD8+ T cells from blood. Subset described: CD45RO-CCR7+CD27+CD95- naive CD8+ T cells expressing CXCR3 (TNR3+). The CDR3 reads CASRPRVDTGELFF.